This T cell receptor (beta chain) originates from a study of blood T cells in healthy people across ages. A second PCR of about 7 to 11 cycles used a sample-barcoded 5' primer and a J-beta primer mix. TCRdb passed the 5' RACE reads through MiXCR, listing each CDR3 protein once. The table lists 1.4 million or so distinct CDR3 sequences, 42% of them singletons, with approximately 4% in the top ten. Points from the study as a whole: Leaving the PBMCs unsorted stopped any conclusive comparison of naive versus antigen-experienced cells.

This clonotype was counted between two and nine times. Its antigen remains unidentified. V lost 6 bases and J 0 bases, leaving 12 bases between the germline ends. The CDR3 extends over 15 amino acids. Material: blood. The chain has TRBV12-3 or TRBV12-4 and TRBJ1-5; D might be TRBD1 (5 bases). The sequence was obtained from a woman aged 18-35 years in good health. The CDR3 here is CASRAGGFSNQPQHF. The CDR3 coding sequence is TGTGCCAGCAGGGCCGGGGGATTTAGCAATCAGCCCCAGCATTTT.